This record covers a single T cell receptor beta chain. As processed by the authors: Amplifying reference gene primers gave estimates of nucleated cell counts. Using immunoSEQ multiplex PCR, the repertoire was profiled, and TCRdb retains in-frame clones only, with some absent. That table furnishes V, J and clone size, whereas the DNA furnished D and trimming. The sample contains roughly 150,000 clones, over 85% of which appear only once. The J segment lost 5 bases and the V segment lost 6 bases, leaving 4 bases of the junction unmatched. CDR3 length equals 13 residues. Germline loops: CDR1 MNHEY, CDR2 SVGAGI. The data derive from a study of blood T cell repertoires in COVID-19. Study details: From the United States, Italy and Spain came samples of acute and convalescent COVID-19. Nucleic acid was either cDNA or gDNA, and it came from T cells, B-cell-depleted T cells, or PBMCs.

The TCR originated in a man between 60 and 75 years old with active or convalescent COVID-19. V is TRBV6-5 and J is TRBJ1-5; TRBD1 aligns across 7 bases. Sample: peripheral blood. CDR3 nucleotides: TGTGCCAGCAGGACAGGGATGGATCAGCCCCAGCATTTT. The encoded protein is CASRTGMDQPQHF.